This record concerns one T cell receptor (beta chain) sequence. These data are taken from a study of blood T cell repertoires in COVID-19. This CDR3 has 14 amino acids. The V gene end was trimmed by 3 bases and the J gene end by 3 bases; junction bases not matched to a gene: 6. Looked up from germline, CDR1 is SGDLS and CDR2 is YYNGEE. Clones were sequenced by immunoSEQ multiplex PCR, and TCRdb holds only the in-frame ones, with some missing. Here the sample spans approximately 170,000 clones, around nine tenths being singletons. This clonotype was obtained from a woman aged 18-29 years who had recovered from COVID-19. This chain joins TRBV9 and TRBJ2-7; 7 bases match TRBD1. Sequencing was done on a sample of PBMCs or T cells enriched from blood (not recorded which). The CDR3 loop reads CASSAAGTDYEQYF. The CDR3 DNA sequence: TGTGCCAGCAGCGCAGCCGGGACAGACTACGAGCAGTACTTC.